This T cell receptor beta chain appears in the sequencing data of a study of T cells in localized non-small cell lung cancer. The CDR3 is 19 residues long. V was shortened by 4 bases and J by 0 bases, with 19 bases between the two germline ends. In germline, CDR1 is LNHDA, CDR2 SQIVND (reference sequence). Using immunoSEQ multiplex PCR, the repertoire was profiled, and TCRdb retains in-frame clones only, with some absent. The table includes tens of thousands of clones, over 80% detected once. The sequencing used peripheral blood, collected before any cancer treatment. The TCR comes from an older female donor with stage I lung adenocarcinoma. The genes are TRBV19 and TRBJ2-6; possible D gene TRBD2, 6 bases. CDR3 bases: TGTGCCAGTAGTACCGAGGGGAGGACACGCCGCTCTGGGGCCAACGTCCTGACTTTC. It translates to CASSTEGRTRRSGANVLTF.